This T cell receptor beta chain originates from a study of blood T cell repertoires in COVID-19. Study-wide background: COVID-19 samples, acute and convalescent, were from the United States, Italy and Spain. From T cells, B-cell-depleted T cells, or PBMCs came the material, which was cDNA or gDNA.

Seattle patients were enrolled while actively infected and followed longitudinally. Using immunoSEQ multiplex PCR, the repertoire was profiled, and TCRdb retains in-frame clones only, with some absent. The table includes about 130,000 clones, more than 85% detected once. CDR1 is SGDLS, CDR2 YYNGEE, per germline. This CDR3 region has 13 residues. Trimming cost V 3 bases and J 14 bases; bases outside gene matches: 7. This clone was found once. Source material: peripheral blood. The V gene is TRBV9, the J gene TRBJ1-6; 8 bases map to TRBD1. The clonotype comes from a man aged 45 to 65 with COVID-19, enrolled during active disease. CDR3 DNA: TGTGCCAGCAGCGGGGAACAGGGGGAGGCCCTCCACTTT. Protein sequence: CASSGEQGEALHF.